A single sample gave rise to the 19 T cell receptor beta chains below, sequenced in a study of shared clonotypes between healthy human individuals. Here immunoSEQ multiplex PCR was the method, and the copy in TCRdb shows in-frame clones only, minus some. The sample records about 1.5 million clones, approximately 98% being singletons. Sequenced material: naive CD4+ T cells sorted from blood. Subset reported: CD45RA+ positively selected. These receptors originate from a young man in good health.

The chain couples TRBV6-5 to TRBJ2-1; D remains unclear. In germline, CDR1 is MNHEY, CDR2 SVGAGI. The ends were cut back, 7 bases at V and 9 bases at J, with 16 bases in the middle. The CDR3 has 13 amino acids. The CDR3 region has the DNA TGTGCCAGCATTGAGCCTTACGGTACTGAGCAGTTCTTC. It codes for CASIEPYGTEQFF.

Written as DNA, the CDR3 is TGTGCTAGTGGTTTTGGGACTAGCGGGGGGGATTTCGGTCGGACAGATACGCAGTATTTT. Protein product: CASGFGTSGGDFGRTDTQYF. The chain combines TRBV12-5 with TRBJ2-3; 16 bases fit TRBD2. The CDR3 loop spans 20 amino acids. V gave up 3 bases and J gave up 3 bases; unmatched junction bases: 12. Germline V lookup: CDR1 LGHNT, CDR2 FRNRAP.

The CDR3 here is CASSPIQGAYEQYF. The CDR3 nucleotides read TGTGCCAGCAGCCCGATACAGGGGGCCTACGAGCAGTACTTC. This chain uses TRBV9 with TRBJ2-7; 8 bases are shared with TRBD1. The CDR3 is 14 amino acids. Germline V gene lookup returns CDR1 SGDLS and CDR2 YYNGEE. The V gene end was trimmed by 4 bases and the J gene end by 2 bases; junction bases not matched to a gene: 5.

This rearrangement joins TRBV5-6 to TRBJ2-1, with D possibly being TRBD2 (7 bases). The CDR3 has 16 amino acids. Germline V gene data show CDR1 as SGHDT and CDR2 as YYEEEE. Trimming removed 9 bases at V and 0 bases at J, with 19 bases between. The CDR3 DNA is TGTGCCACCCAAGGGGGGGGGCCACACTCCTACAATGAGCAGTTCTTC. Its protein is CATQGGGPHSYNEQFF. The entire variable domain, with the rest obtained from reference TRBV5-6 and TRBJ2-1, is as follows: DAGVTQSPTHLIKTRGQQVTLRCSPKSGHDTVSWYQQALGQGPQFIFQYYEEEERQRGNFPDRFSGHQFPNYSSELNVNALLLGDSALYLCATQGGGPHSYNEQFFGPGTRLTVL.

As to this clone: Sequence at one end of the junction differs from germline and may be a read error. This chain joins TRBV6-6 and TRBJ1-2; the match to TRBD1 covers 8 bases. Germline assignment: CDR1 MNHNY and CDR2 SVGAGI (reference sequence). This CDR3 spans 16 amino acids. The CDR3 loop reads CASSYLRQGSKYGYTF. For the CDR3, the DNA is TGTGCCAGCAGTTACTTACGACAGGGGTCTAAATATGGCTACACCTTC.

As regards this clone: The same CDR3 is also encoded by other DNA sequences in this sample. This chain links TRBV29-1 with TRBJ1-5, with 9 bases fitting TRBD1. From germline, CDR1 is SQVTM and CDR2 ANQGSEA. Germline trimming cut 5 bases from V and 1 base from J; bases unmatched to any gene: 3. The CDR3 is 14 residues long. CDR3 DNA: TGCAGCGTTACGACAGGGGGAAGCAATCAGCCCCAGCATTTT. Translating it yields CSVTTGGSNQPQHF.

The CDR3 here is CASSLSAGELQFF. For the CDR3, the DNA is TGCGCCAGCAGCTTGAGCGCGGGAGAGCTGCAGTTCTTC. This chain connects TRBV5-1 to TRBJ2-1; 7 bases align to TRBD2. The V segment lost 1 base and the J segment 12 bases; nucleotides outside the gene matches: 7. The CDR3 consists of 13 residues. Looked up from germline, CDR1 is SGHRS and CDR2 is YFSETQ.

As for this clone: The sample holds other DNA sequences that translate to the same CDR3. The V call is TRBV5-1, the J call TRBJ2-5; 11 bases line up with TRBD2. J gave up 5 bases and V 1 base, and 4 bases lay outside the gene matches. There are 15 residues in the CDR3. Germline loops: CDR1 SGHRS, CDR2 YFSETQ. The CDR3 region is CASSLTGTSGETQYF. In nucleotides, the CDR3 is TGCGCCAGCAGCTTGACCGGGACTAGCGGCGAGACCCAGTACTTC.

The chain combines TRBV2 with TRBJ2-5, with unresolved D. The ends were cut back, 4 bases at V and 0 bases at J, with 15 bases in the middle. The CDR3 runs 16 residues. Germline CDR1 SNHLY, CDR2 FYNNEI. CDR3 DNA: TGTGCCAGCAGTGTCGAACGCGGCTGGAACCAAGAGACCCAGTACTTC. This gives the protein CASSVERGWNQETQYF.

This chain joins TRBV18 and TRBJ1-5; tentative D call: TRBD1 (5 bases). The CDR3 has 15 residues. Trimming shortened V by 2 bases and J by 0 bases, and 8 bases separated the two germline ends. Per the germline V gene, CDR1 is KGHSH and CDR2 is LQKENI. The CDR3 DNA sequence: TGTGCCAGCTCACCAGACAGACTTAGCAATCAGCCCCAGCATTTT. It encodes CASSPDRLSNQPQHF.

V and J are TRBV14 and TRBJ1-3; D unresolved. CDR1 and CDR2 (germline): SGHDN, FVKESK. V lost 0 bases and J 0 bases, leaving 6 bases between the germline ends. The CDR3 contains 15 residues. The CDR3, as DNA: TGTGCCAGCAGCCAAGAAATCATCTCTGGAAACACCATATATTTT. Its protein is CASSQEIISGNTIYF.

The gene calls are TRBV5-1 and TRBJ2-6; TRBD2 aligns across 8 bases. V dropped 0 bases and J dropped 2; count of bases not matched to a gene: 4. CDR1 and CDR2 (germline): SGHRS, YFSETQ. The CDR3 loop spans 17 amino acids. CDR3: CASSLVGSGTGANVLTF. CDR3 coding DNA: TGCGCCAGCAGCTTGGTTGGTAGCGGGACTGGGGCCAACGTCCTGACTTTC.

The CDR3: CASSVTGLGYTF. The CDR3 nucleotides are TGTGCCAGCAGCGTTACAGGGTTAGGCTACACCTTC. The gene calls are TRBV5-4 and TRBJ1-2; D might be TRBD1 (6 bases). Trimming pared 4 bases from V and 8 bases from J, leaving 12 bases between. CDR1 and CDR2 (germline): SGHNT, YYREEE (reference sequence). There are 12 residues in the CDR3. The whole variable domain, filled in from reference TRBV5-4 and TRBJ1-2, reads ETGVTQSPTHLIKTRGQQVTLRCSSQSGHNTVSWYQQALGQGPQFIFQYYREEENGRGNFPPRFSGLQFPNYSSELNVNALELDDSALYLCASSVTGLGYTFGSGTRLTVV.

The chain joins TRBV27 to TRBJ2-7; D is tentatively TRBD1 or TRBD2 (5 bases each). Germline assignment: CDR1 MNHEY and CDR2 SMNVEV (reference sequence). The CDR3 is made up of 15 amino acids. V was shortened by 4 bases and J by 2 bases, with 15 bases between the two germline ends. The CDR3 nucleotides are TGTGCCAGCAGTTCCCCGGGACGGAAGACCTACGAGCAGTACTTC. It codes for CASSSPGRKTYEQYF.

The chain couples TRBV28 to TRBJ1-2, with D possibly being TRBD1 (5 bases). This CDR3 is built from 12 residues. CDR1 is MDHEN and CDR2 is SYDVKM in the germline V gene. The germline V and J ends were trimmed by 4 bases and 14 bases, with 17 bases remaining between them. The CDR3 sequence: CASSWRRGPKTF. CDR3 bases: TGTGCCAGCAGTTGGAGGAGGGGCCCCAAGACCTTC.

The rearrangement joins TRBV7-3 to TRBJ1-1, with D unclear. CDR1 is SGHTA and CDR2 is FQGTGA in the germline V gene. The V gene lost 3 bases and the J gene lost 10 bases, with 15 bases spanning the gap. This CDR3 is built from 13 residues. The CDR3 DNA is TGTGCCAGCAGCTTGGGTGGGCGTTCGGGAGCTTTCTTT. It specifies CASSLGGRSGAFF. Supplemented by reference TRBV7-3 and TRBJ1-1, the full variable domain reads GAGVSQTPSNKVTEKGKYVELRCDPISGHTALYWYRQSLGQGPEFLIYFQGTGAADDSGLPNDRFFAVRPEGSVSTLKIQRTERGDSAVYLCASSLGGRSGAFFGQGTRLTVV.

The V call is TRBV6-5, the J call TRBJ2-2; D is perhaps TRBD2 (6 bases). This CDR3 is 15 amino acids long. CDR1 and CDR2 from the germline V gene are MNHEY and SVGAGI. V dropped 2 bases and J dropped 2 bases, with 9 bases sitting between them. In nucleotides, the CDR3 is TGTGCCAGCAGTTACGCGGCGGGAAACACCGGGGAGCTGTTTTTT. Translated, it gives CASSYAAGNTGELFF.

The chain is built from TRBV6-6 and TRBJ2-7, with 10 bases identical to TRBD1. This CDR3 is 15 amino acids long. With V trimmed by 6 bases and J by 4 bases, 9 bases remained unmatched. CDR1 is MNHNY and CDR2 is SVGAGI in the germline V gene (reference sequence). CDR3 sequence: CASSFSPGQGYEQYF. In nucleotides, the CDR3 is TGTGCCAGCAGCTTTTCTCCGGGACAGGGGTACGAGCAGTACTTC.

V and J are TRBV19 and TRBJ2-7; D is ambiguous. The germline V gene has CDR1 LNHDA and CDR2 SQIVND (reference sequence). Trimming took off 3 bases at V and 6 bases at J, with 9 bases between the two ends. The CDR3 totals 12 residues. The CDR3 region is CASSIRLGEQYF. The CDR3 bases are TGTGCCAGTAGTATCAGGCTTGGCGAGCAGTACTTC.